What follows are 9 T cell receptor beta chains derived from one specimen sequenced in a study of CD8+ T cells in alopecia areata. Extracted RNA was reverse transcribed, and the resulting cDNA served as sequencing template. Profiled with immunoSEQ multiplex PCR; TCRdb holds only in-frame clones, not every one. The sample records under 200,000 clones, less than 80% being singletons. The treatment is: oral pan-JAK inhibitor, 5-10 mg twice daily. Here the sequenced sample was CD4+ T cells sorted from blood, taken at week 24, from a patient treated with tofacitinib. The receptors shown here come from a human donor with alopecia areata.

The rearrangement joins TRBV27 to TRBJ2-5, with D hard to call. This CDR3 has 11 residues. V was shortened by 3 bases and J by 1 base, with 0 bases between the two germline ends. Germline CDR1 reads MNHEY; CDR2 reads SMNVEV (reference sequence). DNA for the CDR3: TGTGCCAGCAGTTTCCAAGAGACCCAGTACTTC. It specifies CASSFQETQYF.

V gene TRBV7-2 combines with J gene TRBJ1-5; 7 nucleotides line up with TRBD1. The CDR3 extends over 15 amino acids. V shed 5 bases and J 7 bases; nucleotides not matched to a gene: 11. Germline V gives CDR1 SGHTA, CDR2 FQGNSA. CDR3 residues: CASSPRGQGRQPQHF. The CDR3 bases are TGTGCCAGCAGCCCAAGGGGGCAGGGCAGGCAGCCCCAGCATTTT.

The CDR3 sequence: CASRGTGLTTDTQYF. DNA of the CDR3: TGTGCCAGCAGGGGCACAGGGTTAACCACAGATACGCAGTATTTT. The chain uses TRBV2 and TRBJ2-3; TRBD1 might be the D (6 bases). From germline, CDR1 is SNHLY and CDR2 FYNNEI. This CDR3 has 15 amino acids. Trimming removed 6 bases from V and 2 bases from J, with 15 bases in between.

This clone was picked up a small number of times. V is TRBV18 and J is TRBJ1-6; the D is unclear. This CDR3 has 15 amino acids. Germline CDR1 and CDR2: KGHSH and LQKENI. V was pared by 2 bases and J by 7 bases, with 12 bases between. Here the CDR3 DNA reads TGTGCCAGCTCACCAAGGGAGAAATTGAATTCACCCCTCCACTTT. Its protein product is CASSPREKLNSPLHF. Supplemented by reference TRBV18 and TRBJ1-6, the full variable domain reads NAGVMQNPRHLVRRRGQEARLRCSPMKGHSHVYWYRQLPEEGLKFMVYLQKENIIDESGMPKERFSAEFPKEGPSILRIQQVVRGDSAAYFCASSPREKLNSPLHFGNGTRLTVT.

DNA for the CDR3: TGCGCCAGCAGCCTCGGTGGTGGGGGCAATCAGCCCCAGCATTTT. Translated: CASSLGGGGNQPQHF. The V call is TRBV4-1, the J call TRBJ1-5; D not certain. Looked up from germline, CDR1 is MGHRA and CDR2 is YSYEKL. V lost 4 bases, J lost 2 bases, and 12 bases lay in between. This CDR3 contains 15 residues.

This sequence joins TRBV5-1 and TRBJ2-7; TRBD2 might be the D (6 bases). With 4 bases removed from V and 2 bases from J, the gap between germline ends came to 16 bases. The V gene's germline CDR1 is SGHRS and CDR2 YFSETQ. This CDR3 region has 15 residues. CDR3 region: CASSPSQRATYEQYF. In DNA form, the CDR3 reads TGCGCCAGCAGCCCATCGCAGCGGGCGACCTACGAGCAGTACTTC.

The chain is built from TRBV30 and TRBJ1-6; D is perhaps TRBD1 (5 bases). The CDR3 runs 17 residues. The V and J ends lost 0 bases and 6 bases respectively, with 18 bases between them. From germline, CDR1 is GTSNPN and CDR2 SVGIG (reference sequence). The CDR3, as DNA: TGTGCCTGGAGTGTAAGCGGGGCTTCGAGGATTAATTCACCCCTCCACTTT. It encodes CAWSVSGASRINSPLHF.

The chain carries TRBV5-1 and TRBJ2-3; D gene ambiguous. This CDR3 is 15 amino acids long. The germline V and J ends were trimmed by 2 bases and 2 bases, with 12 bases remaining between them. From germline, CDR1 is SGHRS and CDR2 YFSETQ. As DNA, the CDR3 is TGCGCCAGCAGCTTCGGAAACCCGGTCACAGATACGCAGTATTTT. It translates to CASSFGNPVTDTQYF.

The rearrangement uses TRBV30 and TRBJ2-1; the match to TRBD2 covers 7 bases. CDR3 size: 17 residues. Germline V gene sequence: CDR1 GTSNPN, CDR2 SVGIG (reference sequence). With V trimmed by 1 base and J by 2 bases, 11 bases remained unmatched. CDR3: CAWSGGRGSRAYNEQFF. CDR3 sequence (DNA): TGTGCCTGGAGTGGTGGGCGGGGGAGTCGGGCCTACAATGAGCAGTTCTTC.